This T cell receptor (beta chain) was recorded in a study of T cells in Graves' hyperthyroidism and ophthalmopathy. General study points: The model identified upcoming ophthalmopathy a median approximately six months ahead of onset.

The CDR3 is 15 residues long. Germline V gene sequence: CDR1 LNHDA, CDR2 SQIVND (reference sequence). The TCR beta CDR3 regions underwent amplification using RNA transcripts as the source. HTBI primers were used for first-round RT-PCR of the TCR CDR3. TCRdb ran MiXCR on the multiplex PCR reads and lists one entry per CDR3 protein. The repertoire holds approximately 870,000 distinct CDR3 sequences, with over 35% as singletons. This clonotype was counted ten times or more. Its antigen is unidentified. At one boundary the junction diverges from the germline segment, which might be a read error. Patients aged 18 to 65 with hyperthyroidism were newly diagnosed, with duration under 2 months. Uncontrolled infections, other autoimmune diseases, pregnancy or lactation led to exclusion of patients. Isolation of PBMCs was performed on roughly 9 ml fresh peripheral blood.

The sequence came from a man in his late teens or twenties with Graves' hyperthyroidism. The sample taken for sequencing was blood. This chain links TRBV19 with TRBJ2-7; TRBD1 agrees at 7 bases. CDR3 amino acids: CASSIGTAATYEQYF. DNA for the CDR3: TGTGCCAGTAGCATAGGGACAGCTGCAACCTACGAGCAGTACTTC.